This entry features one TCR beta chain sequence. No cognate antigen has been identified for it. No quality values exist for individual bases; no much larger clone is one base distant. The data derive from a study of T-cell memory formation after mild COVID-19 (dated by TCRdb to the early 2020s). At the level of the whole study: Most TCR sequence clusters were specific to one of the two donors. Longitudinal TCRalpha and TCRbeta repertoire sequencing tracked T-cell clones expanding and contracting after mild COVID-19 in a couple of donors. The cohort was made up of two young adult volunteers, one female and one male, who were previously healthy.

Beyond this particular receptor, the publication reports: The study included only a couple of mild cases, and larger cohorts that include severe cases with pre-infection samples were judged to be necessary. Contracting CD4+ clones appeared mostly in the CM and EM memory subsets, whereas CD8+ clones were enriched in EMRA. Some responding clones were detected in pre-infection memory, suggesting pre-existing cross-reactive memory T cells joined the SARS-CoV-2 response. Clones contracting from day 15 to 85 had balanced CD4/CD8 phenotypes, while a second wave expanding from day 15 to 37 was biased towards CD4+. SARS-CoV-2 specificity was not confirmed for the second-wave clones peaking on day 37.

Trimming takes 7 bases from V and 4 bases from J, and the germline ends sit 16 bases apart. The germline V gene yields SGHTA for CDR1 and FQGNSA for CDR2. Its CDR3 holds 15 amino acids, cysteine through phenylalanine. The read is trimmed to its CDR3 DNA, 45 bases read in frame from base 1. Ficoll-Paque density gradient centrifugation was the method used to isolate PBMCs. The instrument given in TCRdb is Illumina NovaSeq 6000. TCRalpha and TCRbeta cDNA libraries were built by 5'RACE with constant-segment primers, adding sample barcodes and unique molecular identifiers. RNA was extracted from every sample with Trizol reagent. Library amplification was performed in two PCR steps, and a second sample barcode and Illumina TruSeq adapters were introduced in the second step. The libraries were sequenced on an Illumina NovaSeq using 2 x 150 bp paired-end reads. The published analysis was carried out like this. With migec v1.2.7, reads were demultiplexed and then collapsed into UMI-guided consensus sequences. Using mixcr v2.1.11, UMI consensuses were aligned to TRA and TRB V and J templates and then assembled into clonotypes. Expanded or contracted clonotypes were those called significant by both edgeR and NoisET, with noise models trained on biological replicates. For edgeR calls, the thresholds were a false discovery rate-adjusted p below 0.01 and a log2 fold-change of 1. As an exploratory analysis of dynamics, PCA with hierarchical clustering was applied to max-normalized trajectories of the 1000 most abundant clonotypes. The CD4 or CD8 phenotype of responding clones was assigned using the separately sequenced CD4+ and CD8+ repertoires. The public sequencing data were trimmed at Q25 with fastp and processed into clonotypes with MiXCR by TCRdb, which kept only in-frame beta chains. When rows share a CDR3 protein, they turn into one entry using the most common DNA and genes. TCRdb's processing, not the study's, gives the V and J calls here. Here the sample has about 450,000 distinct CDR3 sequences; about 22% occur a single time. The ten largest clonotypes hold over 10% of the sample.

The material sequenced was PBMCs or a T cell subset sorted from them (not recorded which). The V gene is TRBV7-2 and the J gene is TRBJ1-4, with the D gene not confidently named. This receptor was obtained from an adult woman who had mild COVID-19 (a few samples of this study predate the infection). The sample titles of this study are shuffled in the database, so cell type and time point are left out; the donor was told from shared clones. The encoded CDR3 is CASNPGMGFNEKLFF. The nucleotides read TGTGCCAGCAACCCAGGCATGGGATTTAATGAAAAACTGTTTTTT.